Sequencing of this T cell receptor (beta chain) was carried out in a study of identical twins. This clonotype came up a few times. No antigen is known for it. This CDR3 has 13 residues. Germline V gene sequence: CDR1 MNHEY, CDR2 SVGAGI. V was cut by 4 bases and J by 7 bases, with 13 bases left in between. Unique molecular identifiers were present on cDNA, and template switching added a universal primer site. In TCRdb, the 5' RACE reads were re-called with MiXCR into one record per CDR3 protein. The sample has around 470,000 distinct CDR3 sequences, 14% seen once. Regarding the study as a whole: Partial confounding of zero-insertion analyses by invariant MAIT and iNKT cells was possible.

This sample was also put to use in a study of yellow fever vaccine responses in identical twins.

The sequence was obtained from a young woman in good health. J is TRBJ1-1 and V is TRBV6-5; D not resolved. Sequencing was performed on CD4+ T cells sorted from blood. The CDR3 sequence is CASSLRTGVEAFF. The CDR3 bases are TGTGCCAGCAGTTTACGTACGGGAGTTGAAGCTTTCTTT.